This TCR beta chain was documented in a study of post-analysis software for immune sequencing data. Turning to the study itself: Secondary progressive, relapsing-remitting and progressive-relapsing multiple sclerosis were among the included disease courses.

The CDR3 sequence is 15 residues long. Trimming cost V 4 bases and J 2 bases; bases outside gene matches: 5. Per the germline V gene, CDR1 is MDHEN and CDR2 is SYDVKM. As concerns this clonotype: The antigen remains undetermined.

The study's findings and limits: Strong co-clustering by F measure linked samples that shared a preparation batch. Patients showed TRBV5-6, TRBV5-1 and TRBV20-1 among a handful of TRBV segments more frequent than in controls.

cDNA libraries for TCR beta contained unique molecular identifiers. TCRdb used MiXCR to reprocess the PCR reads, holding one entry per CDR3 protein. The profile covers hundreds of thousands of distinct CDR3 sequences, with over 45% appearing a single time and approximately 10% taken by the ten largest. Source material: blood. This clonotype was obtained from a girl aged 2 to 10 with multiple sclerosis. The chain uses TRBV28 and TRBJ2-1, with 7 bases that match TRBD2. This CDR3 is CASSSREVAYNEQFF. The CDR3 DNA reads TGTGCCAGCAGTTCCCGGGAGGTCGCCTACAATGAGCAGTTCTTC. Filled out from reference TRBV28 and TRBJ2-1, the complete variable domain reads DVKVTQSSRYLVKRTGEKVFLECVQDMDHENMFWYRQDPGLGLRLIYFSYDVKMKEKGDIPEGYSVSREKKERFSLILESASTNQTSMYLCASSSREVAYNEQFFGPGTRLTVL.